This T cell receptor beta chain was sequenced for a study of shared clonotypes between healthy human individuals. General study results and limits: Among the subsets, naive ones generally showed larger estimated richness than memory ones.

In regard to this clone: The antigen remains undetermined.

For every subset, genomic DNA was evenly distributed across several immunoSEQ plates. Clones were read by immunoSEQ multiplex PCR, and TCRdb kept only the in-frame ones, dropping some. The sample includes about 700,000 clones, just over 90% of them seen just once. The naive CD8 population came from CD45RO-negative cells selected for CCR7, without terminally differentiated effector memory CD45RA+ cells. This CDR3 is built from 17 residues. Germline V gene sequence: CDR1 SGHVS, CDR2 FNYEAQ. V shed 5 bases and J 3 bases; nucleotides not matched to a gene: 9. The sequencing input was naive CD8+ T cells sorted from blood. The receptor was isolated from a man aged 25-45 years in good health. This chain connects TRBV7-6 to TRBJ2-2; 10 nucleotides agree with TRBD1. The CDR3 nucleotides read TGTGCCAGCAGCACCCACCCCGGGACAGGGGACACCGGGGAGCTGTTTTTT. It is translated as CASSTHPGTGDTGELFF.